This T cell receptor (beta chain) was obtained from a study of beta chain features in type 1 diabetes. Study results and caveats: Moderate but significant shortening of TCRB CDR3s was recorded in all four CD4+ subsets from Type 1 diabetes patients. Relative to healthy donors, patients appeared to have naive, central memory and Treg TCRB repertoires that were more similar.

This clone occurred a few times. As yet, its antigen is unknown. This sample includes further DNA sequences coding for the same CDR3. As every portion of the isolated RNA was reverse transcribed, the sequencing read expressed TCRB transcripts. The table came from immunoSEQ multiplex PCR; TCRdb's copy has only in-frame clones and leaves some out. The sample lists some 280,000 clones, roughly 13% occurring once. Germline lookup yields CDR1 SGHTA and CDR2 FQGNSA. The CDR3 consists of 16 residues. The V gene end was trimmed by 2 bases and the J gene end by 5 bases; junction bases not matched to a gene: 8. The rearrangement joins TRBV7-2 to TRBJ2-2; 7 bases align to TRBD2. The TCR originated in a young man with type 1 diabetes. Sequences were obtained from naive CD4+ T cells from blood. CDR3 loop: CASSLTLAANTGELFF. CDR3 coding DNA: TGTGCCAGCAGCTTAACCCTAGCGGCTAATACCGGGGAGCTGTTTTTT.